Listed here are 27 T cell receptor beta chains from one sample, sequenced in a study of beta chain features in type 1 diabetes. Every bit of the isolated RNA underwent reverse transcription, so sequencing read expressed TCRB transcripts. Clones were read by immunoSEQ multiplex PCR, and TCRdb kept only the in-frame ones, dropping some. Here the sample spans around 280,000 clones, roughly 8% being singletons. Material: central memory CD4+ T cells from blood. Receptors originate from a young woman in good health.

The sample holds a few counts of this clone. The genes are TRBV30 and TRBJ2-7; 7 bases line up with TRBD1. The CDR3 consists of 14 residues. V was clipped by 0 bases and J by 9 bases; unmatched bases: 11. CDR1 GTSNPN and CDR2 SVGIG come from the germline V gene (reference sequence). The CDR3 loop is CAWSVQGGAVGQYF. The CDR3 region has the DNA TGTGCCTGGAGTGTACAAGGGGGCGCGGTGGGGCAGTACTTC.

This clone has a handful of counts. The genes are TRBV7-9 and TRBJ2-5; D gene ambiguous. CDR3 length: 14 amino acids. Between the trimmed V and J ends, which lost 0 bases and 5 bases, there was a span of 10 bases. Per the germline V gene, CDR1 is SEHNR and CDR2 is FQNEAQ (reference sequence). Here the CDR3 reads CASSLAFLSETQYF. The CDR3 coding sequence is TGTGCCAGCAGCTTAGCGTTCCTCAGCGAGACCCAGTACTTC.

The chain is built from TRBV2 and TRBJ1-2; 10 bases align to TRBD1. The CDR3 spans 13 residues. Trimming removed 11 bases from V and 2 bases from J; junction bases left unmatched: 5. Per the germline V gene, CDR1 is SNHLY and CDR2 is FYNNEI. Written as DNA, the CDR3 is TGTGCCGGGGCGACAGGGGGCAACTATGGCTACACCTTC. Amino acid sequence: CAGATGGNYGYTF.

In its sample, this clone was seen many times. The V gene is TRBV15, the J gene TRBJ1-2; possibly TRBD1 for D (6 bases). The V gene's germline CDR1 is LNHNV and CDR2 YYDKDF (reference sequence). The CDR3 runs to 13 residues. The V end was cut by 4 bases, the J end by 6 bases, with 12 bases between. The CDR3 protein is CATSKGGVHGYTF. The DNA for the CDR3 is TGTGCCACCAGCAAAGGGGGAGTGCATGGCTACACCTTC.

In this sample, this clone turned up a few times. The chain employs TRBV9 and TRBJ2-7; D may be TRBD1 (7 bases). Per the germline V gene, CDR1 is SGDLS and CDR2 is YYNGEE. Trimming shortened V by 1 base and J by 5 bases, and 16 bases separated the two germline ends. This CDR3 has 15 amino acids. DNA of the CDR3: TGTGCCAGCAGCGTACACAGGGGAGGAGACCACGAGCAGTACGTC. This gives the protein CASSVHRGGDHEQYV.

V usage is TRBV5-1 and J usage is TRBJ2-1, with D unresolved. The germline V gene encodes CDR1 SGHRS and CDR2 YFSETQ. CDR3 length: 15 residues. Trimming removed 5 bases at V and 0 bases at J, with 12 bases between. The CDR3 bases are TGCGCCAGCAGGGTAACGACGAGCTCCTACAATGAGCAGTTCTTC. Its translation is CASRVTTSSYNEQFF. Combining the CDR3 with reference TRBV5-1 and TRBJ2-1 gives the whole variable domain KAGVTQTPRYLIKTRGQQVTLSCSPISGHRSVSWYQQTPGQGLQFLFEYFSETQRNKGNFPGRFSGRQFSNSRSEMNVSTLELGDSALYLCASRVTTSSYNEQFFGPGTRLTVL.

V is TRBV30 and J is TRBJ1-2; D not resolved. In germline, CDR1 is GTSNPN, CDR2 SVGIG (reference sequence). Trimming cost V 2 bases and J 8 bases, with 15 bases left between them. CDR3 length: 13 residues. CDR3 sequence reads: CAWSPGGSGGYTF. The CDR3 DNA reads TGTGCCTGGAGTCCTGGCGGGTCCGGAGGCTACACCTTC.

This clone came up many times. This chain connects TRBV5-1 to TRBJ2-1; 7 bases match TRBD2. This CDR3 contains 15 residues. The junction had 3 bases not matched to a gene; V was cut back by 0 bases and J by 3 bases. Germline V CDR1 and CDR2: SGHRS, YFSETQ. CDR3 sequence (DNA): TGCGCCAGCAGCTTGGCCCAGCGGGGCTACAATGAGCAGTTCTTC. This codes for CASSLAQRGYNEQFF.

The V and J genes are TRBV5-1 and TRBJ2-7, with TRBD2 as a possible D gene (5 bases). Germline V lookup: CDR1 SGHRS, CDR2 YFSETQ. V dropped 0 bases and J dropped 6 bases, with 16 bases sitting between them. The CDR3 sequence is 15 residues long. Here the CDR3 reads CASSLASGPLTEQYF. CDR3 DNA sequence: TGCGCCAGCAGCTTGGCGAGCGGCCCTCTGACCGAGCAGTACTTC.

This clone has just a few counts. The genes are TRBV6-4 and TRBJ1-1; unclear D gene. The CDR3 is 13 residues long. The germline gives CDR1 MRHNA, CDR2 SNTAGT. Trimming pared 5 bases from V and 4 bases from J, leaving 11 bases between. The CDR3 region has the DNA TGTGCCAGCAGTTCGCAATCGGGCACTGAAGCTTTCTTT. Encoded protein: CASSSQSGTEAFF.

This clone was detected a few times. Other DNA sequences in this specimen translate into the identical CDR3. The rearrangement joins TRBV7-2 to TRBJ2-3; 13 positions agree with TRBD2. Germline V gene data show CDR1 as SGHTA and CDR2 as FQGNSA. The CDR3 loop spans 17 amino acids. V lost 1 base and J lost 2; bases outside the gene matches: 3. The CDR3 loop reads CASSLGTSGGYTDTQYF. DNA of the CDR3: TGTGCCAGCAGCTTAGGGACTAGCGGGGGATACACAGATACGCAGTATTTT. The full variable domain, in which reference TRBV7-2 and TRBJ2-3 provide the parts outside the CDR3, is GAGVSQSPSNKVTEKGKDVELRCDPISGHTALYWYRQSLGQGLEFLIYFQGNSAPDKSGLPSDRFSAERTGGSVSTLTIQRTQQEDSAVYLCASSLGTSGGYTDTQYFGPGTRLTVL.

This chain links TRBV28 with TRBJ1-5; perhaps TRBD1 as D (5 bases). CDR1 is MDHEN, CDR2 SYDVKM, per germline. This CDR3 has 15 amino acids. V lost 4 bases, J lost 6 bases, and 16 bases lay in between. Here the CDR3 DNA reads TGTGCCAGCAGTTGGGGGAGAAATCGTGTTCAGCCCCAGCATTTT. Translated, it gives CASSWGRNRVQPQHF.

The chain employs TRBV29-1 and TRBJ2-1; 7 nucleotides agree with TRBD1. V gave up 7 bases and J gave up 2 bases; unmatched junction bases: 5. Germline loops: CDR1 SQVTM, CDR2 ANQGSEA. The CDR3 extends over 13 amino acids. CDR3 amino acids: CSARQGTYNEQFF. CDR3 nucleotide sequence: TGCAGCGCCAGACAGGGAACCTACAATGAGCAGTTCTTC.

The chain couples TRBV28 to TRBJ1-5, with 9 bases aligning to TRBD1. There are 16 residues in the CDR3. J lost 3 bases, V lost 5 bases, and 8 bases had no gene match. Germline CDR1 is MDHEN and CDR2 is SYDVKM. The CDR3 here is CASSLRTGVDNQPQHF. CDR3 nucleotides: TGTGCCAGCAGTCTCCGGACAGGGGTGGACAATCAGCCCCAGCATTTT.

The V gene is TRBV5-1, the J gene TRBJ2-5, with D possibly being TRBD2 (6 bases). This CDR3 has 12 amino acids. V dropped 2 bases and J dropped 5 bases, with 7 bases sitting between them. In germline, CDR1 is SGHRS, CDR2 YFSETQ. The CDR3 coding sequence is TGCGCCAGCAGCTTCAGCGGGGAGACCCAGTACTTC. This codes for CASSFSGETQYF. Supplemented by reference TRBV5-1 and TRBJ2-5, the full variable domain reads KAGVTQTPRYLIKTRGQQVTLSCSPISGHRSVSWYQQTPGQGLQFLFEYFSETQRNKGNFPGRFSGRQFSNSRSEMNVSTLELGDSALYLCASSFSGETQYFGPGTRLLVL.

This clone has a count of ten or more. The chain has TRBV28 and TRBJ1-5; 11 nucleotides align to TRBD1. J was trimmed by 7 bases and V by 6 bases; bases with no gene match: 8. The length of the CDR3 is 15 residues. Germline-derived CDR1 and CDR2 are MDHEN and SYDVKM. As DNA, the CDR3 is TGTGCCAGCAGCGCCGGGACAGGGGGAGAACAGCCCCAGCATTTT. It encodes CASSAGTGGEQPQHF.

This clone was counted ten times or more. The chain employs TRBV7-6 and TRBJ2-3, with D unresolved. The V and J ends lost 1 base and 6 bases respectively, with 8 bases between them. The CDR3 totals 13 residues. Germline loops: CDR1 SGHVS, CDR2 FNYEAQ. The CDR3, as DNA: TGTGCCAGCAGCTTAGTTCTGGAGGATACGCAGTATTTT. It translates to CASSLVLEDTQYF.

In this sample, this clone turned up many times. V usage is TRBV5-4 and J usage is TRBJ2-2; tentative D call: TRBD1 (5 bases). V lost 3 bases to trimming and J lost 2 bases, with 11 bases between them. The germline V gene has CDR1 SGHNT and CDR2 YYREEE (reference sequence). This CDR3 contains 15 residues. The CDR3 region has the DNA TGTGCCAGCAGCTCCAGGGCAGCTAACACCGGGGAGCTGTTTTTT. Its translation is CASSSRAANTGELFF.

The V gene is TRBV5-5, the J gene TRBJ2-3; 7 positions agree with TRBD2. CDR3 length: 12 residues. J lost 9 bases, V lost 4 bases, and 5 bases had no gene match. CDR1 and CDR2 from the germline V gene are SGHKS and YYEKEE (reference sequence). The DNA of the CDR3 is TGTGCCAGCAGCCCAGGACTAGGGACGCAGTATTTT. Translated, it gives CASSPGLGTQYF.

This clone appeared a few times. Distinct nucleotide sequences in the sample also encode this CDR3. V is TRBV2 and J is TRBJ2-5, with D possibly matching TRBD2 (5 bases). The V gene's germline CDR1 is SNHLY and CDR2 FYNNEI. This CDR3 spans 12 amino acids. Between the trimmed V and J ends, which lost 4 bases and 4 bases, there was a span of 7 bases. The CDR3 here is CASSASGETQYF. The CDR3 bases are TGTGCCAGCAGTGCCAGCGGAGAGACCCAGTACTTC.

V is TRBV7-3 and J is TRBJ2-3; TRBD1 or TRBD2 may be the D gene (6 bases each). CDR1 is SGHTA and CDR2 is FQGTGA in the germline V gene. The length of the CDR3 is 13 residues. The V end lost 3 bases, the J end lost 8 bases, and 12 bases lay between the germline ends. The CDR3 is CASSFGGPGTQYF. The CDR3 DNA is TGTGCCAGCAGCTTTGGGGGGCCTGGTACGCAGTATTTT. The full variable domain, with the rest looked up from reference TRBV7-3 and TRBJ2-3, is GAGVSQTPSNKVTEKGKYVELRCDPISGHTALYWYRQSLGQGPEFLIYFQGTGAADDSGLPNDRFFAVRPEGSVSTLKIQRTERGDSAVYLCASSFGGPGTQYFGPGTRLTVL.

This clone appeared a few times. Other DNA sequences in this specimen translate into the identical CDR3. This rearrangement joins TRBV18 to TRBJ1-1; D gene ambiguous. The CDR3 runs to 14 residues. Trimming removed 6 bases from V and 1 base from J, with 12 bases in between. The germline V gene encodes CDR1 KGHSH and CDR2 LQKENI. The CDR3 bases are TGTGCCAGCTCTCCGAGTCAAAGGAACACTGAAGCTTTCTTT. Protein: CASSPSQRNTEAFF.

This clone occurred a few times. The rearrangement uses TRBV9 and TRBJ1-4; D is ambiguous. The CDR3 extends over 15 amino acids. V lost 0 bases and J 5 bases, leaving 11 bases between the germline ends. CDR1 is SGDLS, CDR2 YYNGEE, per germline. The CDR3 is CASSVDPRRNEKLFF. Here the CDR3 DNA reads TGTGCCAGCAGCGTAGATCCCCGGAGGAATGAAAAACTGTTTTTT.

CDR3 region: CASGSPGENTEAFF. The DNA of the CDR3 is TGTGCCAGCGGGTCCCCAGGCGAGAACACTGAAGCTTTCTTT. The chain couples TRBV28 to TRBJ1-1; D is unresolved. Trimming removed 8 bases at V and 1 base at J, with 14 bases between. The CDR3 is made up of 14 amino acids. Germline CDR1 MDHEN, CDR2 SYDVKM.

The chain links TRBV7-2 to TRBJ2-2; D uncertain. CDR3 size: 14 residues. From germline, CDR1 is SGHTA and CDR2 FQGNSA. V lost 5 bases and J lost 2, with 9 bases in between. The CDR3 region is CASSTKPNTGELFF. CDR3 coding DNA: TGTGCCAGCAGCACTAAACCTAACACCGGGGAGCTGTTTTTT.

A few counts support this clone. The chain employs TRBV30 and TRBJ1-5; no firm D call. V lost 3 bases and J lost 7, with 13 bases in between. CDR1 and CDR2 from the germline V gene are GTSNPN and SVGIG (reference sequence). The CDR3 totals 13 residues. The DNA of the CDR3 is TGTGCCTGGAGCGCCCACCCGTTGCAGCCCCAGCATTTT. Translating it yields CAWSAHPLQPQHF.

In this sample, this clone turned up a few times. J is TRBJ1-1 and V is TRBV18; D possibly corresponds to TRBD1 (5 bases). Germline loops: CDR1 KGHSH, CDR2 LQKENI. Trimming shortened V by 0 bases and J by 4 bases, and 12 bases separated the two germline ends. This CDR3 spans 15 amino acids. Written as DNA, the CDR3 is TGTGCCAGCTCACCACCAACGGGGCAGGGCACTGAAGCTTTCTTT. Amino acid sequence: CASSPPTGQGTEAFF.